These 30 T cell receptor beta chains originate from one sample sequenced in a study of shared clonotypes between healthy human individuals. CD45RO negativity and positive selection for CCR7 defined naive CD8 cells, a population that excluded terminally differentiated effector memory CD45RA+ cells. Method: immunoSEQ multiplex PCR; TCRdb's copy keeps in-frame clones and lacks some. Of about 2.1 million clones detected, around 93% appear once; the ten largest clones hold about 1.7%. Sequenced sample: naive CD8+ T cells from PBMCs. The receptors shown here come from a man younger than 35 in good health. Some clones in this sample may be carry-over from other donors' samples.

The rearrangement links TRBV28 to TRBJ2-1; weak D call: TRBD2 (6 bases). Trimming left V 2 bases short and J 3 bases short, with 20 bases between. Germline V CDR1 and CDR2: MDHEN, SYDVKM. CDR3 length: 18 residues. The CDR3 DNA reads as TGTGCCAGCAGTTTACCCCTGCTCGGGCGGGATCTCTACAATGAGCAGTTCTTC. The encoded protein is CASSLPLLGRDLYNEQFF.

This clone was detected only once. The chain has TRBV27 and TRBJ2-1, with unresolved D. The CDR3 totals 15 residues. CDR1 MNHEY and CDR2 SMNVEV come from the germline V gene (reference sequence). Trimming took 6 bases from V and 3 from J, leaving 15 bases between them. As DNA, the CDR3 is TGTGCCAGCAGCACCACTCCCGTTCTCTACAATGAGCAGTTCTTC. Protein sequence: CASSTTPVLYNEQFF.

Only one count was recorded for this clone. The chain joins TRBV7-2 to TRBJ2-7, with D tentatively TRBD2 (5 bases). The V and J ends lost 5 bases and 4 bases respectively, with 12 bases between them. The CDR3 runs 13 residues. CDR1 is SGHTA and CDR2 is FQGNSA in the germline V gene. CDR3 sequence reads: CASSLLASYEQYF. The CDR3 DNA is TGTGCCAGCAGCCTATTAGCGAGTTACGAGCAGTACTTC.

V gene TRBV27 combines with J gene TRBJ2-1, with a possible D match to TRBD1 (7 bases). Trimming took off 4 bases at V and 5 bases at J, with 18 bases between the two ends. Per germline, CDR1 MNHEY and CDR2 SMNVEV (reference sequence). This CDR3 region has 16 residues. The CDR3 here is CASSSSTGEEDNEQFF. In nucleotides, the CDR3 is TGTGCCAGCAGTTCGTCCACAGGGGAGGAGGACAATGAGCAGTTCTTC.

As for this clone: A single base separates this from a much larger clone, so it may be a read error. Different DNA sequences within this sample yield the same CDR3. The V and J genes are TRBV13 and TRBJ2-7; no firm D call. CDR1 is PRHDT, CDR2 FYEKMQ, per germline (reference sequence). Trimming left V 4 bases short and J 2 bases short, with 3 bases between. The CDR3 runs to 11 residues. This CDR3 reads CASSSTYEQYF. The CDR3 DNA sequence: TGTGCCAGCAGCTCCACCTACGAGCAGTACTTC.

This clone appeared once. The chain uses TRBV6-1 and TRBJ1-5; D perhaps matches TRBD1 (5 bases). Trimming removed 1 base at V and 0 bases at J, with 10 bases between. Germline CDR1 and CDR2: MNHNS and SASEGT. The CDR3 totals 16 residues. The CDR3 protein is CASSEGGRDSNQPQHF. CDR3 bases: TGTGCCAGCAGTGAAGGGGGCAGGGATAGCAATCAGCCCCAGCATTTT.

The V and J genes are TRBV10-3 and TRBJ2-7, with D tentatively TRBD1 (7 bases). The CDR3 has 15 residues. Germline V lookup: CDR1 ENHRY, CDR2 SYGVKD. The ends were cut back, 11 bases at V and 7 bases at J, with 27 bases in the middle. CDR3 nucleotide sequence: TGTGCCGTCGGTCAGGGGGTTGGGCTAGCGAGAGAGCAGTACTTC. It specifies CAVGQGVGLAREQYF.

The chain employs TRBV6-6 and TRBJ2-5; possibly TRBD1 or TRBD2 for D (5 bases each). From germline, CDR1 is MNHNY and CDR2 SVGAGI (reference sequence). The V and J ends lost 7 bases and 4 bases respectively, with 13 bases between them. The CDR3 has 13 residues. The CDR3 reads CASTMGPAETQYF. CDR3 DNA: TGTGCCAGCACCATGGGACCGGCAGAGACCCAGTACTTC.

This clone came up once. The CDR3 DNA reads as TGTGCCAGCAGCCCGGGGGACGGAGGAAATGAAAAACTGTTTTTT. This gives the protein CASSPGDGGNEKLFF. V usage is TRBV9 and J usage is TRBJ1-4, with a tentative D call TRBD1 (5 bases). V lost 4 bases, J lost 5 bases, and 15 bases lay in between. CDR1 and CDR2 (germline): SGDLS, YYNGEE. The CDR3 extends over 15 amino acids.

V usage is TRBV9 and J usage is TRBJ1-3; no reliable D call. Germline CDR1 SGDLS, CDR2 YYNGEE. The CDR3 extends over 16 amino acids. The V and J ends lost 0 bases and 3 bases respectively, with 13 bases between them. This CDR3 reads CASSVDYGTSGNTIYF. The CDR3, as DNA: TGTGCCAGCAGCGTAGATTACGGAACAAGTGGAAACACCATATATTTT. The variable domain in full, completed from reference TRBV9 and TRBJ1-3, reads DSGVTQTPKHLITATGQRVTLRCSPRSGDLSVYWYQQSLDQGLQFLIQYYNGEERAKGNILERFSAQQFPDLHSELNLSSLELGDSALYFCASSVDYGTSGNTIYFGEGSWLTVV.

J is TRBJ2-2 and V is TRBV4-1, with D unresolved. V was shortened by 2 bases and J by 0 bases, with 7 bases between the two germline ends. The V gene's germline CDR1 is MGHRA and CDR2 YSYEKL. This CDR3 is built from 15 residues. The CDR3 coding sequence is TGCGCCAGCAGCCAAAACAGAGCGAACACCGGGGAGCTGTTTTTT. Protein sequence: CASSQNRANTGELFF.

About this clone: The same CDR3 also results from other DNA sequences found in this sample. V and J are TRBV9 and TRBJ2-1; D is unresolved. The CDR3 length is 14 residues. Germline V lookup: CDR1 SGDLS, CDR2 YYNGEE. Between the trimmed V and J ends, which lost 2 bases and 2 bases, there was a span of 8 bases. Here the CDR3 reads CASSVGGAYNEQFF. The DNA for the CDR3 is TGTGCCAGCAGCGTGGGCGGAGCCTACAATGAGCAGTTCTTC. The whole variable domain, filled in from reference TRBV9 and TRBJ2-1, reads DSGVTQTPKHLITATGQRVTLRCSPRSGDLSVYWYQQSLDQGLQFLIQYYNGEERAKGNILERFSAQQFPDLHSELNLSSLELGDSALYFCASSVGGAYNEQFFGPGTRLTVL.

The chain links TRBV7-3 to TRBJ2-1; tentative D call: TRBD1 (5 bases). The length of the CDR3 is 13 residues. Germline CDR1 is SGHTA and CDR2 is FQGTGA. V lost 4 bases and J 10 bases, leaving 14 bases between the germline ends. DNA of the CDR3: TGTGCCAGCAGCTACGGCAGGGCTAACGAGCAGTTCTTC. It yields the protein CASSYGRANEQFF.

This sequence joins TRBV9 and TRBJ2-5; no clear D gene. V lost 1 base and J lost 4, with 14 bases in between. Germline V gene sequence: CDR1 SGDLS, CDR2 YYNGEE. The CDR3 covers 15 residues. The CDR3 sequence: CASSVFPAHGETQYF. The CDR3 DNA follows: TGTGCCAGCAGCGTATTTCCGGCCCACGGAGAGACCCAGTACTTC.

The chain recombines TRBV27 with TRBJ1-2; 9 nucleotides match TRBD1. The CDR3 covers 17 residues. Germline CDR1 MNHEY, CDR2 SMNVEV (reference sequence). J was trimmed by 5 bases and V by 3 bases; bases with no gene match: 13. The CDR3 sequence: CASSLDEGQGLLYGYTF. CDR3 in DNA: TGTGCCAGCAGTTTGGATGAGGGACAGGGTTTATTGTATGGCTACACCTTC.

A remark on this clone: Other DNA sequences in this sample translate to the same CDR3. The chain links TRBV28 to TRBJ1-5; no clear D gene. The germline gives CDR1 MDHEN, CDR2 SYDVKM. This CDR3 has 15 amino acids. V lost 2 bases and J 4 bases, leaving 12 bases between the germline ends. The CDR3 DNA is TGTGCCAGCAGTTTACGTCGGGGTAGTAATCAGCCCCAGCATTTT. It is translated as CASSLRRGSNQPQHF.

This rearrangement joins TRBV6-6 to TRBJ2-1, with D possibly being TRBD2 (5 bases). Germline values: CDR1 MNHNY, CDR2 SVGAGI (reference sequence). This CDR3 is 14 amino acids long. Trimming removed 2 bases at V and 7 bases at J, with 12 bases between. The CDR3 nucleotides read TGTGCCAGCAGTTACGTGGCTAGCAAGAATGAGCAGTTCTTC. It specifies CASSYVASKNEQFF.

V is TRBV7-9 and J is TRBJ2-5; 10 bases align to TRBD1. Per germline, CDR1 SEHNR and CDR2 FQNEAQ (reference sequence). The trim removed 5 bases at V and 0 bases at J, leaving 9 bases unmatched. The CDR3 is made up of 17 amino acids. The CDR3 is CASSPKTGGAYQETQYF. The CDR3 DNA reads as TGTGCCAGCAGCCCAAAGACAGGGGGCGCCTACCAAGAGACCCAGTACTTC.

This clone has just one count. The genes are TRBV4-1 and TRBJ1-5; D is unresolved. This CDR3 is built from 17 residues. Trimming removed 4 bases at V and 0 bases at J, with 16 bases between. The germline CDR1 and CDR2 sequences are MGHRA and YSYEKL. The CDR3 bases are TGCGCCAGCAGCCCTACTGCGACGGTGTATAGCAATCAGCCCCAGCATTTT. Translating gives CASSPTATVYSNQPQHF.

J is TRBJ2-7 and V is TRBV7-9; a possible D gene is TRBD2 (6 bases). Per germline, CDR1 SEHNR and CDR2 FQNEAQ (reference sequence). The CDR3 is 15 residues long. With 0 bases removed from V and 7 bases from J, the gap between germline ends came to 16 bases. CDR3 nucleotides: TGTGCCAGCAGCTTAGCCTTCCTGGCGGGAAATGAGCAGTACTTC. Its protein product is CASSLAFLAGNEQYF.

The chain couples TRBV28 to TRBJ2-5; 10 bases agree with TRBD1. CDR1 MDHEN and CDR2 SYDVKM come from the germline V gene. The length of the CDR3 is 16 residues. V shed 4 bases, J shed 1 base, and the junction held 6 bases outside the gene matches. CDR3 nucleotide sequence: TGTGCCAGCAGTTCAGGCTGGACAGGGGGCCAAGAGACCCAGTACTTC. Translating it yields CASSSGWTGGQETQYF.

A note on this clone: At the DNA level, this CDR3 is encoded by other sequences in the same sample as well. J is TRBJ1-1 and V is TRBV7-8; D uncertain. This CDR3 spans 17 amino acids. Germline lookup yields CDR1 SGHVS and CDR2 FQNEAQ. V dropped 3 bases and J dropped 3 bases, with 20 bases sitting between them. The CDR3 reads CASSFGLIGGSHTEAFF. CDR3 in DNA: TGTGCCAGCAGCTTCGGCTTAATTGGAGGTTCCCACACTGAAGCTTTCTTT.

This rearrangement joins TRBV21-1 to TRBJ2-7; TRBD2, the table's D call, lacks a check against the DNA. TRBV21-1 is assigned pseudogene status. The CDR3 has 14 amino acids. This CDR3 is CASSNSSGNYEQYF. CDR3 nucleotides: TGTGCCAGCAGCAATTCTAGCGGGAACTACGAGCAGTACTTC.

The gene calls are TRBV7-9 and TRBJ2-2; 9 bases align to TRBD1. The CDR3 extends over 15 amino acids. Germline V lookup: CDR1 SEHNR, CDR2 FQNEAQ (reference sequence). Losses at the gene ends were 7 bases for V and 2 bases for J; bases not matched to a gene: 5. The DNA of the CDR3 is TGTGCCAGCATCCTGGACAGGGGCAACACCGGGGAGCTGTTTTTT. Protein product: CASILDRGNTGELFF.

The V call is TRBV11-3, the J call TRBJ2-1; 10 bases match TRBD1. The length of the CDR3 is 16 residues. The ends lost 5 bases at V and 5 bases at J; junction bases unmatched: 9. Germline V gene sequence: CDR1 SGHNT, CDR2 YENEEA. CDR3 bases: TGTGCCAGCAGCCCCGCCGGGACAGGGGAGGACAATGAGCAGTTCTTC. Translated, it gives CASSPAGTGEDNEQFF.

The CDR3 reads CASSLYANYGYTF. Here the CDR3 DNA reads TGTGCCAGCAGCTTGTACGCTAACTATGGCTACACCTTC. This sequence joins TRBV7-9 and TRBJ1-2; D is unclear. The CDR3 totals 13 residues. The ends were cut back, 3 bases at V and 0 bases at J, with 5 bases in the middle. Germline CDR1 and CDR2: SEHNR and FQNEAQ (reference sequence).

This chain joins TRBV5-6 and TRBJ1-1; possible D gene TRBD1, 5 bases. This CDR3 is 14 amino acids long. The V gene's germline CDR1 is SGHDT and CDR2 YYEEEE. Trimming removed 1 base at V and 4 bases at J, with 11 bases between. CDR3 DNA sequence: TGTGCCAGCAGCTTGTGGGGCGGCGGCACTGAAGCTTTCTTT. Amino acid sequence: CASSLWGGGTEAFF.

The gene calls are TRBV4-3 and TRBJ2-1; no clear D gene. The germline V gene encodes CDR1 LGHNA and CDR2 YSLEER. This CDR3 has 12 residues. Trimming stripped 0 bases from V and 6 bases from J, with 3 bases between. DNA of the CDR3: TGCGCCAGCAGCCAAGAGTTCAATGAGCAGTTCTTC. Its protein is CASSQEFNEQFF.

DNA for the CDR3: TGTGCCAGCAGTCAGTTATTGGTAGCGGGGAGCAATGAGCAGTTCTTC. This sequence encodes CASSQLLVAGSNEQFF. The rearrangement joins TRBV27 to TRBJ2-1; 8 nucleotides line up with TRBD2. From germline, CDR1 is MNHEY and CDR2 SMNVEV (reference sequence). The CDR3 is made up of 16 amino acids. Trimming cost V 5 bases and J 6 bases; bases outside gene matches: 12.

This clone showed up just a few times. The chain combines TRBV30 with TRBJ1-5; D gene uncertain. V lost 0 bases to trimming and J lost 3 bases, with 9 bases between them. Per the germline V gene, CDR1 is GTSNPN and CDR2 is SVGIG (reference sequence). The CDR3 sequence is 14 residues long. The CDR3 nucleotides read TGTGCCTGGAGTGTCCGGCTAGACAATCAGCCCCAGCATTTT. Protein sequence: CAWSVRLDNQPQHF.